The clone carrying this T cell receptor (beta chain) showed up many times. Its target is unknown. RNA transcripts were the source from which TCR beta CDR3 regions were amplified. Scientists carried out first-round RT-PCR using HTBI primers and then a second-round multiplex PCR. TCRdb analysed the multiplex PCR reads with MiXCR anew, one entry per CDR3 protein. The profile shows under 350,000 distinct CDR3 sequences, roughly a sixth of them singletons. These data come from a study of Graves' ophthalmopathy and Graves' hyperthyroidism. Overall study results and limits: Blood contained most expanded thyroid clonotypes exceeding 0.001 frequency.

The length of the CDR3 is 13 residues. From germline, CDR1 is MDHEN and CDR2 SYDVKM. The trim removed 11 bases at V and 5 bases at J, leaving 11 bases unmatched. Sequenced material: peripheral blood. The chain carries TRBV28 and TRBJ1-1, with 7 bases that match TRBD1. The TCR comes from an adult man with Graves' ophthalmopathy. The CDR3 DNA reads as TGTGCCTGCTCAAGGGGGCAAGGAACTGAAGCTTTCTTT. This sequence encodes CACSRGQGTEAFF.